The 3 T cell receptor beta chains below all came from one sample that was sequenced in a study of cytomegalovirus exposure and HLA in healthy donors. Both 60 Vbeta primers and 13 Jbeta primers went into the PCR. Clones were read by immunoSEQ multiplex PCR, and TCRdb kept only the in-frame ones, dropping some. The repertoire holds 65,000 to 80,000 clones, with roughly three quarters as singletons. Input material: PBMCs. The receptors derive from a middle-aged woman in good health and CMV-seropositive.

The rearrangement joins TRBV2 to TRBJ2-3, with a tentative D call TRBD1 (6 bases). Trimming left V 3 bases short and J 2 bases short, with 12 bases between. CDR3 length equals 15 residues. Germline V lookup: CDR1 SNHLY, CDR2 FYNNEI. CDR3 DNA sequence: TGTGCCAGCAGTGATCCTTCAGGGGACACAGATACGCAGTATTTT. Its protein product is CASSDPSGDTDTQYF.

Only one count was recorded for this clone. The CDR3 is CSVVGATKNTGELFF. As DNA, the CDR3 is TGCAGCGTTGTTGGTGCGACTAAGAACACCGGGGAGCTGTTTTTT. V gene TRBV29-1 combines with J gene TRBJ2-2, with D maybe TRBD2 (5 bases). In germline, CDR1 is SQVTM, CDR2 ANQGSEA. The CDR3 totals 15 residues. V lost 4 bases and J lost 1, with 13 bases in between.

A single count supports this clone. This chain links TRBV4-2 with TRBJ2-7; a possible D gene is TRBD2 (6 bases). The CDR3 is made up of 14 amino acids. The V gene lost 4 bases and the J gene lost 4 bases, with 14 bases spanning the gap. Germline V CDR1 and CDR2: LGHNA, YNFKEQ. CDR3 DNA sequence: TGTGCCAGCAGCCTACGACTAGAGAGGTACGAGCAGTACTTC. Protein: CASSLRLERYEQYF.